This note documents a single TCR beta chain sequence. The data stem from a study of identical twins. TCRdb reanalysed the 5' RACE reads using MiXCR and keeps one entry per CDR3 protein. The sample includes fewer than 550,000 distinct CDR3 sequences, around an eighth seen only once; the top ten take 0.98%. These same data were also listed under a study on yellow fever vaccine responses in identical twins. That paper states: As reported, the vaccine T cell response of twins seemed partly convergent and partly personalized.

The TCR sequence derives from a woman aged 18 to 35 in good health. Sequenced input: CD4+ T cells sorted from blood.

CDR3 protein: CASSLSDPSDYYNEQFF. In DNA form, the CDR3 reads TGTGCCAGCAGTTTATCCGACCCTTCGGACTACTACAATGAGCAGTTCTTC. This chain links TRBV27 with TRBJ2-1; D possibly corresponds to TRBD2 (6 bases). The CDR3 is made up of 17 amino acids. The V end lost 0 bases, the J end lost 3 bases, and 15 bases lay between the germline ends. CDR1 is MNHEY, CDR2 SMNVEV, per germline (reference sequence).